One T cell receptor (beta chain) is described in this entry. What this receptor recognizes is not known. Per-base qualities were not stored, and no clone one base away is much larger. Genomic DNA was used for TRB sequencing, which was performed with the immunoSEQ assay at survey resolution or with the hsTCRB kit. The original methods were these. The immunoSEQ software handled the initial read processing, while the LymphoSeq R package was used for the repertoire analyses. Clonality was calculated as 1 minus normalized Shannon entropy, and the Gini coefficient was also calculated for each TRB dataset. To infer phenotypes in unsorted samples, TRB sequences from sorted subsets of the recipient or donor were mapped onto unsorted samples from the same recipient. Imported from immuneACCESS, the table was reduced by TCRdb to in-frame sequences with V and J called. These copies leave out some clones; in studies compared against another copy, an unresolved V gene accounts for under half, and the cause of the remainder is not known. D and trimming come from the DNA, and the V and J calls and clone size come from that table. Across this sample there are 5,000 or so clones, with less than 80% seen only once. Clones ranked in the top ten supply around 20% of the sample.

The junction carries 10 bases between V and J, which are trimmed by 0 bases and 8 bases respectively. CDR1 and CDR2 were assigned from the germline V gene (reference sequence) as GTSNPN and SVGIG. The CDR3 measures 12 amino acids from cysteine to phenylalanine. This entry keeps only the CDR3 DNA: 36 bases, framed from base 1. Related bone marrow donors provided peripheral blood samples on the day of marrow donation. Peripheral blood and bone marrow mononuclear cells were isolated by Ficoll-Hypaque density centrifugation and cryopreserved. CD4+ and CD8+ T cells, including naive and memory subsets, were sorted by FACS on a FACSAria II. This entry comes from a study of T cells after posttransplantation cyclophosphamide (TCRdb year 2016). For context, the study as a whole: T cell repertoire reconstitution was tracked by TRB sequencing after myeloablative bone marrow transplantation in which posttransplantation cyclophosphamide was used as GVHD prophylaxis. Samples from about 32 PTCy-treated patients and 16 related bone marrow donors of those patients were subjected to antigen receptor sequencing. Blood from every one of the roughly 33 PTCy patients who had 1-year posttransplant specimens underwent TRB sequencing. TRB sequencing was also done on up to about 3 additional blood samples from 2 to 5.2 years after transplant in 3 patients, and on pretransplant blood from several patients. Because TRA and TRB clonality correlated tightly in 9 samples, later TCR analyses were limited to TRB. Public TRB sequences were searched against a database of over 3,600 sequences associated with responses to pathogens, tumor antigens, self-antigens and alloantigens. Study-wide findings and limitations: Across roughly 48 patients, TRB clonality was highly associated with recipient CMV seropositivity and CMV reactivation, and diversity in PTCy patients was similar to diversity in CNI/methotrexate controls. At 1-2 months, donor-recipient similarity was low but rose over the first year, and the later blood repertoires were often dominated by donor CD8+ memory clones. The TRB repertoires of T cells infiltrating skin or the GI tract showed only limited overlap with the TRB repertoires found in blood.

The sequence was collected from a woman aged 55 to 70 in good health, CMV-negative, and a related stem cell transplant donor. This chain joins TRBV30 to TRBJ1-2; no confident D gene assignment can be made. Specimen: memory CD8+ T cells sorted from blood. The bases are TGTGCCTGGAGTGTGGGCACAACGGGCTACACCTTC. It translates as CAWSVGTTGYTF.